The subject of this entry is one T cell receptor (beta chain). Its antigen is still unknown. Base-call qualities are not available, and no considerably larger clone is one nucleotide away. The sample belongs to a study of response to subunit inactivated influenza vaccine (dated by TCRdb to 2016 to 2019). About the investigation overall: The study used deep quantitative T cell receptor repertoire profiling to track responses to a trivalent subunit inactivated influenza vaccine.

For CDR1 and CDR2, the germline V gene lists SGHDT and YYEEEE. Its CDR3 holds 13 amino acids, cysteine through phenylalanine. Just CDR3 DNA is preserved here, 39 bases in frame from base 1. V is trimmed back by 5 bases and J by 2 bases, and the junction contains 3 bases that no gene match accounts for. The research as a whole found: It was suggested by the authors that each seasonal influenza vaccination may recruit only a limited number of new T cells.

Library method: RT-PCR. The data were produced on an Illumina HiSeq 2500. TCRdb trimmed the raw reads at Q25, called clones with MiXCR and kept productive beta chains. Here each entry gathers all rows of one CDR3 protein and keeps the most common genes and DNA. For this sample there are a few hundred thousand distinct CDR3 sequences; around 10% appear just once. 8% to 13% of the sample belongs to the ten largest clones. These sequences were also reported in another study, on T cells expressing NK-cell markers. Per the second study: 5'RACE template switching, by which a universal primer site and unique molecular identifiers were added, was used to make TCR beta cDNA libraries. Three sorted T-cell subsets (CD3+CD56+NKG2C+, CD3+CD56+NKG2C- and CD3+CD56-NKG2C+) from under ten donors had their TCR beta-chain repertoires profiled. Seven of the eight sequenced donors were HCMV-seropositive and one was HCMV-seronegative. In several experiments an anti-gammadeltaTCR antibody was added to restrict sorting to alphabetaTCR-expressing T cells. In several donors, the dominant CD3+CD56+NKG2C+ clonotypes ranked among the top 10 CD8+ clonotypes, making up roughly 1.0-7.0% of CD8+ T cells. Those dominant clonotypes were again the most abundant among CD3+CD56-NKG2C+ cells in a handful of donors, at roughly 28.3-65%. Whether the expanded NKG2C-expressing T cell clones were specific for HCMV antigens remained unclear. All eight donors whose samples were sequenced were randomly selected healthy volunteers, three of them men and five women. HCMV serostatus was determined by detecting HCMV-specific IgG in serum with a commercial ELISA kit. Peripheral blood mononuclear cells were isolated from blood by Ficoll density gradient centrifugation. For six donors, unsorted PBMC were also used to sequence bulk peripheral blood T-cell repertoires. Synthesis of cDNA was primed from the TCR beta constant segment and was followed by two consecutive PCR amplification steps. Illumina HiSeq 2000/2500, MiSeq or NextSeq was used to sequence libraries as 2 x 150 bp reads. MIGEC was used to demultiplex reads and group reads by UMI, and MiTCR was used to assemble and quantify clonotypes. To exclude erroneous sequences, only TCR cDNA sequences supported by at least two reads were retained. The tcR package was used for downstream repertoire analysis, with clonotypes matched between fractions based on CDR3 nucleotide sequence plus V segment. Antigen specificity was annotated against VDJdb with VDJmatch, allowing one amino acid substitution in CDR3.

This sequence uses TRBV5-6 and TRBJ1-1; 7 central nucleotides agree with TRBD1. This receptor was taken from a man aged 45 to 65 who received an inactivated influenza vaccine. Donor details come from another sample of the same person, matched by shared clones. The sample consisted of PBMCs from blood, taken on the day of vaccination. The CDR3: CASSWDSNTEAFF. The DNA sequence follows: TGTGCCAGCAGTTGGGACAGTAACACTGAAGCTTTCTTT. Outside the CDR3, residues come from the reference TRBV5-6 and TRBJ1-1 proteins, so the full variable domain is: DAGVTQSPTHLIKTRGQQVTLRCSPKSGHDTVSWYQQALGQGPQFIFQYYEEEERQRGNFPDRFSGHQFPNYSSELNVNALLLGDSALYLCASSWDSNTEAFFGQGTRLTVV.